The clone carrying this T cell receptor (beta chain) was found many times. The antigen is undetermined. Individual cDNA molecules were tagged with unique molecular identifiers, the study reported. TCRdb reanalysed the 5' RACE reads using MiXCR and keeps one entry per CDR3 protein. The table records fewer than 55,000 distinct CDR3 sequences, around 8.4% of them present only once. Germline-derived CDR1 and CDR2 are KGHDR and SFDVKD. There are 14 residues in the CDR3. V was clipped by 3 bases and J by 6 bases; unmatched bases: 4. This record comes from a study of early T cells in non-severe SARS-CoV-2 infection. Study-level information: Bulk RNA taken from unsorted whole blood was sequenced, leaving chains unpaired.

Study findings and constraints: Sequences matched to VDJdb favored anti-spike CD8 responses, while private and CD4 specificities were missed.

The sequence was collected from an adult who was a healthcare worker with PCR-confirmed SARS-CoV-2 infection or an uninfected control (not recorded which). Material: whole blood. This chain uses TRBV24-1 with TRBJ2-1; 7 bases match TRBD1. The CDR3 DNA follows: TGTGCCACCAGTGATCCACAGGGGTCCAATGAGCAGTTCTTC. This sequence encodes CATSDPQGSNEQFF.